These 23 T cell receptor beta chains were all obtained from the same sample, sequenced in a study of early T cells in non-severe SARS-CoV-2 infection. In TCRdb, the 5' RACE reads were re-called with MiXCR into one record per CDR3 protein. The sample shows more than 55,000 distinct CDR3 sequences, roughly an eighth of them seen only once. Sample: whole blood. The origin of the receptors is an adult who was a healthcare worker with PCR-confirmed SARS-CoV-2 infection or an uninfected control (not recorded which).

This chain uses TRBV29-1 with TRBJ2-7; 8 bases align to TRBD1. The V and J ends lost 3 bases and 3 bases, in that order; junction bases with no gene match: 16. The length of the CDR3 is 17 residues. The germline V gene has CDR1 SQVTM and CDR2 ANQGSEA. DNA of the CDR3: TGCAGCGTTGAGGGTCCCCATAACAGGGGGGATGACTACGAGCAGTACTTC. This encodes CSVEGPHNRGDDYEQYF.

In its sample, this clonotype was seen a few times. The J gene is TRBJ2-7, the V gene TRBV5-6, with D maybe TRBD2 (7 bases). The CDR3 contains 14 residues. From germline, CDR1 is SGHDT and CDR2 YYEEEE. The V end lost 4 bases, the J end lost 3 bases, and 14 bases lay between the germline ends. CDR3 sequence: CASSPWGGYYEQYF. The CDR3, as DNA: TGTGCCAGCAGCCCCTGGGGGGGCTACTACGAGCAGTACTTC.

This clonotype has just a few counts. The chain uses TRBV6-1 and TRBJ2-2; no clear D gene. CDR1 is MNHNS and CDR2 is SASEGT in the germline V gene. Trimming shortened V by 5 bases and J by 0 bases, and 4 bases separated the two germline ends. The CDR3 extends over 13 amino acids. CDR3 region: CASSWTNTGELFF. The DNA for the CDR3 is TGTGCCAGCAGTTGGACGAACACCGGGGAGCTGTTTTTT.

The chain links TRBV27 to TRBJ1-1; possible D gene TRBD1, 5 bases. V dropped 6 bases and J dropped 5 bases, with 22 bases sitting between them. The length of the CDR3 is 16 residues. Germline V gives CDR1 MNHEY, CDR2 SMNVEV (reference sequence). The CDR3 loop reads CASRPHNRPGETEAFF. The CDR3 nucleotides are TGTGCCAGCAGACCACATAACAGGCCGGGGGAGACTGAAGCTTTCTTT.

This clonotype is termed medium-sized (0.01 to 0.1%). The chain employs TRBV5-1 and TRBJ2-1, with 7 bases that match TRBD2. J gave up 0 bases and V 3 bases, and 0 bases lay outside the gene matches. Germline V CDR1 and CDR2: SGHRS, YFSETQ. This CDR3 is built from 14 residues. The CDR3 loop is CASSWEGSYNEQFF. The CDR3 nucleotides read TGCGCCAGCAGCTGGGAGGGCTCCTACAATGAGCAGTTCTTC.

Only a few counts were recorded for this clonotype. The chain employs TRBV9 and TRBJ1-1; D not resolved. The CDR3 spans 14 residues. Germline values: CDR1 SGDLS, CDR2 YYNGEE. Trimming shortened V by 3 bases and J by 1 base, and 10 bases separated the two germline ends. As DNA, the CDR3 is TGTGCCAGCAGCGAATACTCCGAGAACACTGAAGCTTTCTTT. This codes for CASSEYSENTEAFF.

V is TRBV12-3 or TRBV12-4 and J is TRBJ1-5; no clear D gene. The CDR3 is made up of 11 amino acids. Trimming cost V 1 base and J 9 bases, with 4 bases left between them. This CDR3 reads CASSLGTPQHF. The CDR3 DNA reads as TGTGCCAGCAGTTTAGGCACGCCCCAGCATTTT.

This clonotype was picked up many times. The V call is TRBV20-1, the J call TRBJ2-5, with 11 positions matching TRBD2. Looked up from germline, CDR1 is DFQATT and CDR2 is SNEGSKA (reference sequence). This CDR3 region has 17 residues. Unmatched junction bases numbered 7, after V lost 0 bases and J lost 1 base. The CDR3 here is CSARDYRLAGTQETQYF. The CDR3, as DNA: TGCAGTGCTAGAGATTACAGACTAGCGGGAACCCAAGAGACCCAGTACTTC.

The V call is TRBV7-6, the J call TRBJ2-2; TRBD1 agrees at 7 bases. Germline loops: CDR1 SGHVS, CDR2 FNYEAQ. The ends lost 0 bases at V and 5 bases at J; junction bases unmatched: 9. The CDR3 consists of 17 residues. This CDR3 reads CASSLAGGLQGTGELFF. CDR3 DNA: TGTGCCAGCAGCTTAGCAGGGGGCCTTCAGGGGACCGGGGAGCTGTTTTTT.

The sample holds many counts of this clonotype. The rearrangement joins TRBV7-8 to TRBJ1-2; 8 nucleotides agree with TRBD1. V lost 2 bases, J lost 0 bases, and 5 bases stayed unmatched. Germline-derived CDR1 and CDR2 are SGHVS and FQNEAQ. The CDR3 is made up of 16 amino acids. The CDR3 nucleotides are TGTGCCAGCAGCTTAACCGGACAGGGTACTAACTATGGCTACACCTTC. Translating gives CASSLTGQGTNYGYTF.

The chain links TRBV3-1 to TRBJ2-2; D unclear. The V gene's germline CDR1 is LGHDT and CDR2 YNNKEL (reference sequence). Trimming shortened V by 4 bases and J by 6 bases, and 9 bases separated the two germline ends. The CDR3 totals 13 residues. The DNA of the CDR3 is TGTGCCAGCAGCCCAGGTCCCCCCGGGGAGCTGTTTTTT. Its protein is CASSPGPPGELFF. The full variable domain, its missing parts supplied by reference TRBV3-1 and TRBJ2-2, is DTAVSQTPKYLVTQMGNDKSIKCEQNLGHDTMYWYKQDSKKFLKIMFSYNNKELIINETVPNRFSPKSPDKAHLNLHINSLELGDSAVYFCASSPGPPGELFFGEGSRLTVL.

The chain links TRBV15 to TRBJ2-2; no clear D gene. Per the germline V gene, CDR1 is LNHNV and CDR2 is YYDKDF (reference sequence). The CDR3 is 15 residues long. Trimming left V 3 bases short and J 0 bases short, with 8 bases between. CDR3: CATSREIANTGELFF. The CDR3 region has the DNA TGTGCCACCAGCAGGGAAATAGCGAACACCGGGGAGCTGTTTTTT. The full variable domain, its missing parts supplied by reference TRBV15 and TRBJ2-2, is DAMVIQNPRYQVTQFGKPVTLSCSQTLNHNVMYWYQQKSSQAPKLLFHYYDKDFNNEADTPDNFQSRRPNTSFCFLDIRSPGLGDTAMYLCATSREIANTGELFFGEGSRLTVL.

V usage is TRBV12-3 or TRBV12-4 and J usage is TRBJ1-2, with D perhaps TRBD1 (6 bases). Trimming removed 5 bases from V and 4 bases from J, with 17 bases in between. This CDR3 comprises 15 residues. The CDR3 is CASSPRGLGGYGYTF. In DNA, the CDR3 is TGTGCCAGCAGTCCCAGGGGTTTGGGAGGCTATGGCTACACCTTC.

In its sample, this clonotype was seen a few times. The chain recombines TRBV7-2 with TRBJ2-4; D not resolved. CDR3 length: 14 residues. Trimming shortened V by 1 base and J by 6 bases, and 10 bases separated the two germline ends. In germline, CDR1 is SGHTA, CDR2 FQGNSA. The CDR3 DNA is TGTGCCAGCAGCTTAGGACGGGTTCTAAACATTCAGTACTTC. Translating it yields CASSLGRVLNIQYF.

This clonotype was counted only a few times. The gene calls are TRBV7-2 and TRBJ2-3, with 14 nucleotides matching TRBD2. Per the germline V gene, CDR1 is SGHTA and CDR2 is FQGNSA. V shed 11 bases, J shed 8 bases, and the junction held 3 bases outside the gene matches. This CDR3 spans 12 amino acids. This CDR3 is CAGTSGGSTQYF. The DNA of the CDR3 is TGTGCCGGGACTAGCGGGGGAAGTACGCAGTATTTT.

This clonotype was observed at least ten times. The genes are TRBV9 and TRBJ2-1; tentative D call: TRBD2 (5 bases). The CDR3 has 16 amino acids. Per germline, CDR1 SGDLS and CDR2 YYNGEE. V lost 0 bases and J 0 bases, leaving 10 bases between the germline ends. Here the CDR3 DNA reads TGTGCCAGCAGCGTAGGTAGCGACCGCTCCTACAATGAGCAGTTCTTC. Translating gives CASSVGSDRSYNEQFF.

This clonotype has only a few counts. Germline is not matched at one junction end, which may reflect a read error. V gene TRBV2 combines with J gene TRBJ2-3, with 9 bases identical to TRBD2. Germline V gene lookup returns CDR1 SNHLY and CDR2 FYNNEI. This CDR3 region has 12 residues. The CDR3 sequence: CASSEGLAEPGF. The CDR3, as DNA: TGTGCCAGCAGTGAAGGACTAGCGGAGCCTGGTTTT. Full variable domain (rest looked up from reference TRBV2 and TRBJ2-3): EPEVTQTPSHQVTQMGQEVILRCVPISNHLYFYWYRQILGQKVEFLVSFYNNEISEKSEIFDDQFSVERPDGSNFTLKIRSTKLEDSAMYFCASSEGLAEPGFGPGTRLTVL.

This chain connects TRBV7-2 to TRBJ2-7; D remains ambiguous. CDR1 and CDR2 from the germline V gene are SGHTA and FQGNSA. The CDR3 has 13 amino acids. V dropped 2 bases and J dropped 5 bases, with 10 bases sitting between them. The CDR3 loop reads CASSLFGSDEQYF. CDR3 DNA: TGTGCCAGCAGCTTATTTGGTTCTGACGAGCAGTACTTC. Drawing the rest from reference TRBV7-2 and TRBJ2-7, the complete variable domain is GAGVSQSPSNKVTEKGKDVELRCDPISGHTALYWYRQSLGQGLEFLIYFQGNSAPDKSGLPSDRFSAERTGGSVSTLTIQRTQQEDSAVYLCASSLFGSDEQYFGPGTRLTVT.

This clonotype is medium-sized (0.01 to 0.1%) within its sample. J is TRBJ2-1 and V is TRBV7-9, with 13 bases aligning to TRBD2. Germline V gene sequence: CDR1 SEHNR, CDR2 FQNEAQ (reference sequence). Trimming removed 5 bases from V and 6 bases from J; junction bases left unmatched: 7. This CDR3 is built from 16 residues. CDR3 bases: TGTGCCAGCAGCCCGCCTACTAGCGGGGGGGCCAATGAGCAGTTCTTC. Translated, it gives CASSPPTSGGANEQFF.

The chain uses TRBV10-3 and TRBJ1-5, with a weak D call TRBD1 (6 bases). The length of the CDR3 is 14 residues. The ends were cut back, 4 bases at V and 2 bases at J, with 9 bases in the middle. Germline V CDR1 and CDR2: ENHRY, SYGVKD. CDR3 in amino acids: CAISAGAGNQPQHF. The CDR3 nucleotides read TGTGCCATCAGTGCGGGGGCCGGCAATCAGCCCCAGCATTTT.

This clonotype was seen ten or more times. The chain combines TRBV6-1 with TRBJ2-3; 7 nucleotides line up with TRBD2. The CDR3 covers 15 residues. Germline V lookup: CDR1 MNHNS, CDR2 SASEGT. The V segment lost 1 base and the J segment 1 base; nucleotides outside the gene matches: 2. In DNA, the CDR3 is TGTGCCAGCAGTGAAGGCACTAGCGGCACAGATACGCAGTATTTT. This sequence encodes CASSEGTSGTDTQYF.

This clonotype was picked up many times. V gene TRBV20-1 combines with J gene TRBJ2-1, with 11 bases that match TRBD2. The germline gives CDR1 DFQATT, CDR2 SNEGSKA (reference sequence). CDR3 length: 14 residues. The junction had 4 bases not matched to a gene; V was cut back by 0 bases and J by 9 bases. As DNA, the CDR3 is TGCAGTGCTAGAGATAGCGGGGGGGCGGTTGAGCAGTTCTTC. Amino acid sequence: CSARDSGGAVEQFF.

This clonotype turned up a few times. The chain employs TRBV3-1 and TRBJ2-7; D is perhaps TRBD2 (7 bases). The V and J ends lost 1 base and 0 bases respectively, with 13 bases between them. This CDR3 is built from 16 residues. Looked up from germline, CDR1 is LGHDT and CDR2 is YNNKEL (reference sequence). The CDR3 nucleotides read TGTGCCAGCAGCCAAGCCACGGGGGGCTTCTCCTACGAGCAGTACTTC. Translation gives CASSQATGGFSYEQYF.